A selection of T cell receptor beta chains follows, all from one sample in a study of cytomegalovirus exposure and HLA in healthy donors. Libraries were prepared by immunoSEQ multiplex PCR; TCRdb keeps only in-frame clonotypes and omits some of them. The table lists some 150,000 clones. The sample comprised PBMCs. These TCRs come from a woman aged 18-35 years in good health and CMV-seronegative. Both conserved end residues are part of each CDR3.

j_call: TRBJ1-5; v_call: TRBV28; cdr3_aa: CASSTGQGGYQPQHF
j_call: TRBJ2-3; v_call: TRBV5-4; cdr3_aa: CASSLKRERLTDTQYF
j_call: TRBJ2-3; v_call: TRBV6-5; cdr3_aa: CASTLAGTDTQYF
j_call: TRBJ1-4; v_call: TRBV7-8; cdr3_aa: CASSANTGRYEKLFF
j_call: TRBJ2-4; v_call: TRBV5-4; cdr3_aa: CASSFSGKAKNIQYF
j_call: TRBJ2-3; v_call: TRBV7-8; cdr3_aa: CASSGRGLETDTQYF
j_call: TRBJ1-4; v_call: TRBV18; cdr3_aa: CASSLKGDRNEKLFF
j_call: TRBJ2-1; v_call: TRBV5-1; cdr3_aa: CASSLAAGGLYNEQFF
j_call: TRBJ1-2; v_call: TRBV30; cdr3_aa: CAWSVYSEGYTF
j_call: TRBJ2-5; v_call: TRBV5-1; cdr3_aa: CASSLMGGETQYF
j_call: TRBJ2-3; v_call: TRBV7-2; cdr3_aa: CASSRNTGFGTQYF
j_call: TRBJ2-3; v_call: TRBV6-5; cdr3_aa: CASSYDNTDTQYF
j_call: TRBJ1-5; v_call: TRBV19; cdr3_aa: CASTLSNQPQHF
j_call: TRBJ2-4; v_call: TRBV7-9; cdr3_aa: CASSSSGYGLVDIQYF
j_call: TRBJ2-3; v_call: TRBV7-2; cdr3_aa: CASSFFARDLNGYF
j_call: TRBJ2-2; v_call: TRBV15; cdr3_aa: CATSRVGGLAGVGELFF
j_call: TRBJ2-4; v_call: TRBV11-2; cdr3_aa: CASSSLALAGVYF
j_call: TRBJ2-5; v_call: TRBV7-2; cdr3_aa: CASSLMGREETQYF
j_call: TRBJ2-3; v_call: TRBV5-1; cdr3_aa: CASSPGADTQYF
j_call: TRBJ1-5; v_call: TRBV6-1; cdr3_aa: CASSERQGGNQPQHF
j_call: TRBJ1-2; v_call: TRBV6-1; cdr3_aa: CASSDRDRGVGGYTF
j_call: TRBJ2-7; v_call: TRBV19; cdr3_aa: CASSLRGGQRPYEQYF
j_call: TRBJ2-3; v_call: TRBV4-2; cdr3_aa: CASSQALGTDTQYF
j_call: TRBJ2-1; v_call: TRBV6-4; cdr3_aa: CASSALAGGNEQFF
j_call: TRBJ1-5; v_call: TRBV18; cdr3_aa: CASSLGDNQPQHF
j_call: TRBJ1-4; v_call: TRBV5-8; cdr3_aa: CASSLAETGDEKLFF
j_call: TRBJ2-2; v_call: TRBV27; cdr3_aa: CASSLLAAITNTGELFF
j_call: TRBJ2-1; v_call: TRBV4-1; cdr3_aa: CASSQAGDQQFF
j_call: TRBJ2-7; v_call: TRBV11-2; cdr3_aa: CASSLINEQYF